Described below is a single T cell receptor beta chain sequence and its context. Its cognate antigen is unknown. The missing conserved phenylalanine or tryptophan at the end of this CDR3 makes a read error likely. Vbeta (60) and Jbeta (13) primers were used in the PCR. This table comes from immunoSEQ multiplex PCR, and its TCRdb copy is limited to in-frame clones, with some not included. The sample yields 100,000 to 150,000 clones, about 9.2% seen once. These data belong to a study of cytomegalovirus exposure and HLA in healthy donors. The germline V gene encodes CDR1 SGHRS and CDR2 YFSETQ. This CDR3 region has 15 residues. V dropped 0 bases and J dropped 4 bases, with 14 bases sitting between them. Study results and limitations: HLA-A and HLA-B allele assignments for most subjects were reportedly predicted accurately using TCR beta sequences. Researchers reported in a later analysis that common viral pathogens appeared linked to several top clusters. Being indistinguishable, some V segments were excluded, TRBV6-2 and TRBV6-3 among them.

The chain is built from TRBV5-1 and TRBJ2-7; D unresolved. Sequencing input: PBMCs. The sequence came from a woman between 40 and 55 years old in good health and CMV-seropositive. The CDR3 sequence: CASSLGHAVSYEQYL. Written as DNA, the CDR3 is TGCGCCAGCAGCTTGGGACACGCCGTCTCATACGAGCAGTACTTA.